Each of the 7 T cell receptor beta chains below was sequenced from the same sample in a study of cytomegalovirus exposure and HLA in healthy donors. This PCR relied on a set of 60 Vbeta primers and 13 Jbeta primers. Libraries were prepared by immunoSEQ multiplex PCR; TCRdb keeps only in-frame clonotypes and omits some of them. The sample carries 200,000 or so clones, approximately 80% recorded once. The sample was PBMCs. All receptors derive from a woman under 40 in good health and CMV-seropositive.

A remark on this clone: At one boundary the junction diverges from the germline segment, which might be a read error. The chain couples TRBV19 to TRBJ1-2; D gene unclear. The CDR3 extends over 11 amino acids. Germline V gene lookup returns CDR1 LNHDA and CDR2 SQIVND (reference sequence). The CDR3, as DNA: TGTGCCAGTAGTCCCGCCTATGGTTACACCTTC. Amino acid sequence: CASSPAYGYTF.

CDR3 sequence reads: CASRTGTGQNNSPLHF. The CDR3 nucleotides read TGCGCCAGCAGAACCGGGACAGGGCAAAATAATTCACCCCTCCACTTT. V is TRBV5-1 and J is TRBJ1-6; 9 bases match TRBD1. The J segment lost 5 bases and the V segment lost 5 bases, leaving 8 bases of the junction unmatched. Germline V lookup: CDR1 SGHRS, CDR2 YFSETQ. This CDR3 comprises 16 residues.

This clone has just a few counts. This rearrangement joins TRBV6-6 to TRBJ2-7, with a tentative D call TRBD2 (5 bases). CDR1 and CDR2 from the germline V gene are MNHNY and SVGAGI (reference sequence). This CDR3 has 11 residues. Deletions cut 5 bases from V and 7 bases from J, with 9 bases between. CDR3 loop: CASSPQREQYF. The CDR3 DNA reads TGTGCCAGCAGTCCACAGCGGGAGCAGTACTTC.

Here the CDR3 reads CASSVQGSSGNTIYF. The CDR3 region has the DNA TGTGCCAGCAGCGTTCAGGGGAGCTCTGGAAACACCATATATTTT. The V and J genes are TRBV11-1 and TRBJ1-3; TRBD1 is a possible D gene (6 bases). The CDR3 is made up of 15 amino acids. The germline gives CDR1 SGHAT, CDR2 FQDESV (reference sequence). V was shortened by 5 bases and J by 0 bases, with 11 bases between the two germline ends.

The chain joins TRBV5-4 to TRBJ2-7, with 10 bases that match TRBD1. The germline CDR1 and CDR2 sequences are SGHNT and YYREEE (reference sequence). The CDR3 runs to 15 residues. V trimming: 4 bases; J trimming: 4 bases; junction bases outside the gene matches: 8. Here the CDR3 reads CASSGGTGVLYEQYF. CDR3 in DNA: TGTGCCAGCAGCGGCGGGACAGGGGTCCTTTACGAGCAGTACTTC.

This sequence joins TRBV7-9 and TRBJ2-1, with TRBD1 identical over 7 bases. The germline V gene has CDR1 SEHNR and CDR2 FQNEAQ (reference sequence). This CDR3 comprises 12 residues. Unmatched junction bases numbered 3, after V lost 6 bases and J lost 7 bases. CDR3 bases: TGTGCCAGCAGTCCAGGGGGAAATGAGCAGTTCTTC. Its protein product is CASSPGGNEQFF.

The chain uses TRBV7-6 and TRBJ2-2; perhaps TRBD2 as D (6 bases). The CDR3 consists of 15 residues. With 3 bases removed from V and 1 base from J, the gap between germline ends came to 9 bases. Germline-derived CDR1 and CDR2 are SGHVS and FNYEAQ. CDR3 in amino acids: CASSFGGVNTGELFF. The CDR3 DNA is TGTGCCAGCAGCTTTGGCGGGGTGAACACCGGGGAGCTGTTTTTT.